This T cell receptor (beta chain) was sequenced for a study of cytomegalovirus exposure and HLA in healthy donors. General study findings and limits: In the roughly 120 validation repertoires, a later analysis found that first-cohort TCR clusters tended to co-occur.

Sequenced by immunoSEQ multiplex PCR; TCRdb stores in-frame clones only, minus some. The table shows about 200,000 clones, with about nine tenths occurring only once. The donors were members of the validation cohort, which comprised 120 subjects and was separate from the first cohort of more than 500 subjects. This clone is a singleton in its sample. As yet, its antigen is unknown. Looked up from germline, CDR1 is MDHEN and CDR2 is SYDVKM. The CDR3 spans 11 residues. This sequence was found in a woman between 18 and 29 years old in good health and CMV-seropositive. This chain connects TRBV28 to TRBJ2-1, with 9 bases identical to TRBD2. The sequenced sample was PBMCs. The CDR3 DNA reads TGTTTAGCGGGAGACTACAATGAGCAGTTCTTC. Its protein product is CLAGDYNEQFF.